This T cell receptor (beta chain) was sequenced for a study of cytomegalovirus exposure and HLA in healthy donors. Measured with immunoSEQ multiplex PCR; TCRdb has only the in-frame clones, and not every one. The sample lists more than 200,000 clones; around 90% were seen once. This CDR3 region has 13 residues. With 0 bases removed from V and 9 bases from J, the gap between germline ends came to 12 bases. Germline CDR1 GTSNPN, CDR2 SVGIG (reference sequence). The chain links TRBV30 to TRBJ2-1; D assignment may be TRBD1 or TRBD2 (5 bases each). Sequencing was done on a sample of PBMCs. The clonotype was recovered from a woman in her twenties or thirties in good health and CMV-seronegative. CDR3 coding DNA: TGTGCCTGGAGTGTAGTAGAGGGGAGTGAGCAGTTCTTC. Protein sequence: CAWSVVEGSEQFF. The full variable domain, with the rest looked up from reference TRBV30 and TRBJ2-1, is SQTIHQWPATLVQPVGSPLSLECTVEGTSNPNLYWYRQAAGRGLQLLFYSVGIGQISSEVPQNLSASRPQDRQFILSSKKLLLSDSGFYLCAWSVVEGSEQFFGPGTRLTVL.